This passage covers 18 T cell receptor beta chains from one sample sequenced in a study of cytomegalovirus exposure and HLA in healthy donors. 13 Jbeta primers and 60 Vbeta primers were used for the PCR. Method: immunoSEQ multiplex PCR; TCRdb's copy keeps in-frame clones and lacks some. The sample contains roughly 150,000 clones, approximately 88% of which appear only once. Sequencing used PBMCs. The origin of the receptors is a boy aged 2 to 10 in good health and CMV-seronegative.

The chain links TRBV10-2 to TRBJ2-7; 9 nucleotides agree with TRBD1. CDR3 size: 22 residues. The germline V gene has CDR1 WSHSY and CDR2 SAAADI. Trimming took 1 base from V and 0 from J; bases not matched to a gene: 22. CDR3 DNA: TGCGCCAGCAGTGAGTTTTGTGGTTCGTTTTCCCGAGGGACAGGGAGCTCCTACGAGCAGTACGTC. Amino acid sequence: CASSEFCGSFSRGTGSSYEQYV.

The rearrangement links TRBV11-2 to TRBJ2-1; D remains ambiguous. CDR3 length: 15 residues. Germline-derived CDR1 and CDR2 are SGHAT and FQNNGV. Trimming cost V 1 base and J 3 bases, with 10 bases left between them. CDR3 amino acids: CASSLGATLYNEQFF. CDR3 in DNA: TGTGCCAGCAGCTTAGGCGCTACCCTCTACAATGAGCAGTTCTTC.

The chain joins TRBV6-5 to TRBJ2-7, with 15 bases matching TRBD2. The CDR3 spans 15 residues. V was clipped by 6 bases and J by 7 bases; unmatched bases: 7. The germline V gene encodes CDR1 MNHEY and CDR2 SVGAGI. The CDR3 coding sequence is TGTGCCAGCAGACCTCCCGGGACTAGCGGGAGGGAGCAGTACTTC. Translating gives CASRPPGTSGREQYF.

This chain joins TRBV19 and TRBJ2-3; D is possibly TRBD2 (6 bases). Germline V gene sequence: CDR1 LNHDA, CDR2 SQIVND (reference sequence). Deletions cut 9 bases from V and 5 bases from J, with 15 bases between. CDR3 length: 13 amino acids. This chain's CDR3 is CASAGSRQDTQYF. For the CDR3, the DNA is TGTGCCAGCGCGGGGAGCCGACAAGATACGCAGTATTTT. The full variable domain, its missing parts supplied by reference TRBV19 and TRBJ2-3, is DGGITQSPKYLFRKEGQNVTLSCEQNLNHDAMYWYRQDPGQGLRLIYYSQIVNDFQKGDIAEGYSVSREKKESFPLTVTSAQKNPTAFYLCASAGSRQDTQYFGPGTRLTVL.

The chain has TRBV18 and TRBJ2-1; D is perhaps TRBD2 (6 bases). Germline lookup yields CDR1 KGHSH and CDR2 LQKENI. The V and J ends lost 5 bases and 2 bases respectively, with 19 bases between them. This CDR3 contains 17 residues. CDR3 region: CASSSLSGGATYNEQFF. CDR3 sequence (DNA): TGTGCCAGCTCATCTCTAAGCGGCGGGGCCACCTACAATGAGCAGTTCTTC. Looking up the rest from reference TRBV18 and TRBJ2-1 gives the full variable domain: NAGVMQNPRHLVRRRGQEARLRCSPMKGHSHVYWYRQLPEEGLKFMVYLQKENIIDESGMPKERFSAEFPKEGPSILRIQQVVRGDSAAYFCASSSLSGGATYNEQFFGPGTRLTVL.

DNA of the CDR3: TGTGCCAGCAGCTTCGGACACTCCAAAAACATTCAGTACTTC. Protein: CASSFGHSKNIQYF. The V call is TRBV11-2, the J call TRBJ2-4; tentative D call: TRBD1 (5 bases). CDR1 and CDR2 (germline): SGHAT, FQNNGV. Trimming shortened V by 3 bases and J by 2 bases, and 8 bases separated the two germline ends. There are 14 residues in the CDR3.

The chain carries TRBV7-9 and TRBJ1-2, with 10 bases lining up with TRBD1. The length of the CDR3 is 14 residues. With 3 bases clipped from V and 4 bases from J, the junction kept 2 bases outside the gene matches. Germline V gene data show CDR1 as SEHNR and CDR2 as FQNEAQ (reference sequence). The CDR3: CASSLGQGLYGYTF. DNA of the CDR3: TGTGCCAGCAGCTTGGGACAGGGGCTCTATGGCTACACCTTC.

This chain connects TRBV5-1 to TRBJ2-7; D possibly corresponds to TRBD2 (5 bases). The V end was cut by 3 bases, the J end by 4 bases, with 11 bases between. This CDR3 has 13 residues. CDR1 and CDR2 from the germline V gene are SGHRS and YFSETQ. DNA for the CDR3: TGCGCCAGCAGCTCCTCCCGGGGTTACGAGCAGTACTTC. This gives the protein CASSSSRGYEQYF.

This CDR3 reads CASSVSGTSKFF. As DNA, the CDR3 is TGTGCCAGCAGCGTCTCCGGGACTAGTAAGTTCTTC. The chain couples TRBV7-9 to TRBJ2-1; 8 bases agree with TRBD2. Germline loops: CDR1 SEHNR, CDR2 FQNEAQ (reference sequence). J lost 14 bases, V lost 5 bases, and 8 bases had no gene match. The CDR3 extends over 12 amino acids.

The V and J genes are TRBV4-3 and TRBJ2-2; no reliable D call. Trimming cost V 3 bases and J 5 bases, with 4 bases left between them. Germline assignment: CDR1 LGHNA and CDR2 YSLEER. The CDR3 extends over 12 amino acids. CDR3 coding DNA: TGCGCCAGCAGCCACGTTACCGGGGAGCTGTTTTTT. Its protein product is CASSHVTGELFF.

The J gene is TRBJ2-3, the V gene TRBV29-1; 14 nucleotides match TRBD2. Unmatched junction bases numbered 8, after V lost 0 bases and J lost 6 bases. The CDR3 spans 17 residues. Germline V gives CDR1 SQVTM, CDR2 ANQGSEA. The DNA of the CDR3 is TGCAGCGTTGAAGATCCGGGACTAGCGGGAGTATCTGATACGCAGTATTTT. Its protein product is CSVEDPGLAGVSDTQYF.

The chain carries TRBV2 and TRBJ2-3, with TRBD2 identical over 9 bases. The V segment lost 5 bases and the J segment 4 bases; nucleotides outside the gene matches: 10. The CDR3 sequence is 16 residues long. Per the germline V gene, CDR1 is SNHLY and CDR2 is FYNNEI. CDR3 nucleotide sequence: TGTGCCAGCAGTTCCTCTAGCGGGACTGGCTCAGATACGCAGTATTTT. Amino acids: CASSSSSGTGSDTQYF.

The chain uses TRBV5-1 and TRBJ1-6, with D possibly being TRBD1 (5 bases). Germline CDR1 SGHRS, CDR2 YFSETQ. There are 17 residues in the CDR3. Deletions cut 3 bases from V and 5 bases from J, with 18 bases between. The CDR3 region has the DNA TGCGCCAGCAGCTCCCGACCGATGGGAGGGGATAATTCACCCCTCCACTTT. It specifies CASSSRPMGGDNSPLHF.

This chain connects TRBV19 to TRBJ2-2; 8 bases line up with TRBD1. The CDR3 loop spans 16 amino acids. Germline trimming cut 4 bases from V and 0 bases from J; bases unmatched to any gene: 4. From germline, CDR1 is LNHDA and CDR2 SQIVND (reference sequence). CDR3 sequence (DNA): TGTGCCAGTAGTACCGGACAGGGTCCGAACACCGGGGAGCTGTTTTTT. Protein sequence: CASSTGQGPNTGELFF.

The J gene is TRBJ1-2, the V gene TRBV27; perhaps TRBD1 as D (5 bases). The V gene's germline CDR1 is MNHEY and CDR2 SMNVEV (reference sequence). V lost 3 bases and J lost 8, with 16 bases in between. CDR3 length equals 14 residues. CDR3 nucleotides: TGTGCCAGCAGTTTTCAGGCAGGGAGGAGCGGCTACACCTTC. This sequence encodes CASSFQAGRSGYTF.

The chain is built from TRBV6-5 and TRBJ2-2; no reliable D call. The germline V gene has CDR1 MNHEY and CDR2 SVGAGI. Between the trimmed V and J ends, which lost 6 bases and 0 bases, there was a span of 8 bases. This CDR3 spans 14 amino acids. CDR3 bases: TGTGCCAGCAGGTGGGCCTCGAACACCGGGGAGCTGTTTTTT. This encodes CASRWASNTGELFF.

The chain uses TRBV15 and TRBJ2-2; D might be TRBD1 (5 bases). Germline loops: CDR1 LNHNV, CDR2 YYDKDF (reference sequence). The V end was cut by 0 bases, the J end by 6 bases, with 11 bases between. This CDR3 region has 15 residues. The CDR3 DNA follows: TGTGCCACCAGCAGAGAGGCCAGGGTGGCCGGGGAGCTGTTTTTT. Translated: CATSREARVAGELFF.

The CDR3 DNA sequence: TGTGCCAGCAGCGGGGAGGGGGGGAGGGCCATCTACGAGCAGTACTTC. Protein sequence: CASSGEGGRAIYEQYF. The chain employs TRBV7-9 and TRBJ2-7, with a weak D call TRBD2 (7 bases). Trimming pared 5 bases from V and 3 bases from J, leaving 20 bases between. In germline, CDR1 is SEHNR, CDR2 FQNEAQ (reference sequence). CDR3 size: 16 residues.